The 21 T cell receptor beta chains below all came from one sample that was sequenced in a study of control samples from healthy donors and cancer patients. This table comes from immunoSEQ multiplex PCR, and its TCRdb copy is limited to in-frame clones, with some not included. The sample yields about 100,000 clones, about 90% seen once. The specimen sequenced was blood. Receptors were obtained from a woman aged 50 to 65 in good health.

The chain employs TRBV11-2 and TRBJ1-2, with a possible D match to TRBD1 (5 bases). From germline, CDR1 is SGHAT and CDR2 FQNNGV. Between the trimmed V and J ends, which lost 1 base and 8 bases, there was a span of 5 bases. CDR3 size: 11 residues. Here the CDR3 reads CASSLGTGYTF. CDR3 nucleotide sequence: TGTGCCAGCAGCTTAGGGACAGGCTACACCTTC.

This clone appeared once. The CDR3 here is CASSQVTPSTDTQYF. The DNA for the CDR3 is TGCGCCAGCAGCCAGGTGACACCTAGCACAGATACGCAGTATTTT. V is TRBV4-1 and J is TRBJ2-3, with D hard to call. V was shortened by 3 bases and J by 0 bases, with 10 bases between the two germline ends. Looked up from germline, CDR1 is MGHRA and CDR2 is YSYEKL. The CDR3 length is 15 residues.

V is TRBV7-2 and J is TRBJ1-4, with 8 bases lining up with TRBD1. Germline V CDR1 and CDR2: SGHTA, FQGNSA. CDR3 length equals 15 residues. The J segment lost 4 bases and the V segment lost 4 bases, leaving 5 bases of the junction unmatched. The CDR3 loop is CASSSRTGYNEKLFF. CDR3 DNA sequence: TGTGCCAGCAGCTCCAGGACAGGGTATAATGAAAAACTGTTTTTT.

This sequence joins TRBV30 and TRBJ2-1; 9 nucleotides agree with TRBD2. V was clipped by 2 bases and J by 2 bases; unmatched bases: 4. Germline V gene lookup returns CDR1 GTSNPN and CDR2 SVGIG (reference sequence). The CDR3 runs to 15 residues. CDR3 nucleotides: TGTGCCTGGAGTCCTGAGCGGGGGGCCTACAATGAGCAGTTCTTC. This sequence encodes CAWSPERGAYNEQFF.

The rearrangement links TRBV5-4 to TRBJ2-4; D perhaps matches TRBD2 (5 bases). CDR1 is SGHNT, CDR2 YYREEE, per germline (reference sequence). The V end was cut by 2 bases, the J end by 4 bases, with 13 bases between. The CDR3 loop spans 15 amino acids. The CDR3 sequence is CASSFLGSSKNIQYF. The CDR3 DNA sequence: TGTGCCAGCAGCTTCTTAGGGAGTTCGAAAAACATTCAGTACTTC.

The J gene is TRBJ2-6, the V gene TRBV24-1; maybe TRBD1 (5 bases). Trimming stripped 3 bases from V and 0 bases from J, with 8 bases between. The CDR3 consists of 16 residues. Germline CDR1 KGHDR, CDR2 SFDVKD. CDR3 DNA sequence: TGTGCCACCAGTGATGGTACAGGCTCTGGGGCCAACGTCCTGACTTTC. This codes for CATSDGTGSGANVLTF.

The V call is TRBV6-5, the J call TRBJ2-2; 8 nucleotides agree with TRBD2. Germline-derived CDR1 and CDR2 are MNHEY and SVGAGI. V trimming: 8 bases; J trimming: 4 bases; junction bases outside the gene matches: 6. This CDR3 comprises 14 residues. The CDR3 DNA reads TGTGCCAGCCTTCGGGAGGGATTCACCGGGGAGCTGTTTTTT. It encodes CASLREGFTGELFF.

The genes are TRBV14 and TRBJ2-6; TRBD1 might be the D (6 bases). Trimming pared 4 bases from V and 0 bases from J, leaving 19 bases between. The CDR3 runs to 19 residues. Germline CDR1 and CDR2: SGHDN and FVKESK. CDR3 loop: CASSRYRTASTSGANVLTF. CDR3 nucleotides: TGTGCCAGCAGCCGCTATAGGACAGCAAGTACCTCTGGGGCCAACGTCCTGACTTTC.

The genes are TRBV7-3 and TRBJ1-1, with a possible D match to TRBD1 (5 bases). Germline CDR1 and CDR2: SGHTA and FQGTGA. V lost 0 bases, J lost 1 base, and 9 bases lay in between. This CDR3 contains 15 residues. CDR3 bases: TGTGCCAGCAGCTTAACGGGAGGGGAGAACACTGAAGCTTTCTTT. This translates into CASSLTGGENTEAFF.

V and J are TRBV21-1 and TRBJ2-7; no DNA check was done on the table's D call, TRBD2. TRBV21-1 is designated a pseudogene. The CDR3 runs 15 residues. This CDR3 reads CASSKWDRAFSWAGV. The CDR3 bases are TGTGCCAGCAGCAAATGGGATCGCGCGTTCTCCTGGGCGGGAGTC.

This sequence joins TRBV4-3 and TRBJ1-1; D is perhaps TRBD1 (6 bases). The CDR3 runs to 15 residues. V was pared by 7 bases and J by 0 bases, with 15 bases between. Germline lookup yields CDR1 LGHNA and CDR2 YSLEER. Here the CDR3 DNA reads TGCGCCAGCACCAAGGAACAGGGACTGAACACTGAAGCTTTCTTT. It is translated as CASTKEQGLNTEAFF.

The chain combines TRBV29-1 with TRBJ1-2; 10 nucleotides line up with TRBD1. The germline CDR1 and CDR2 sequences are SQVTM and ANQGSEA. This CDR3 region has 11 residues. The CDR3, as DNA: TGCGGGACAGGGGCTAACTATGGCTACACCTTC. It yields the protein CGTGANYGYTF.

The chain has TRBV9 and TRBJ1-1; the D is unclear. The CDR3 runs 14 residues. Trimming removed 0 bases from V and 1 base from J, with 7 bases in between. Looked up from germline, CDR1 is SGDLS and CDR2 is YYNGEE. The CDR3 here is CASSVETGNTEAFF. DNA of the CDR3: TGTGCCAGCAGCGTAGAAACGGGGAACACTGAAGCTTTCTTT.

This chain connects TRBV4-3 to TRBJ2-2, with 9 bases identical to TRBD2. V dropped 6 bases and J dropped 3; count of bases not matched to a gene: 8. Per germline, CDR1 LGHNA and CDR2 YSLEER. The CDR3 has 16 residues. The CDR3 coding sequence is TGCGCCAGCAGAGAATCTAGCGGGACCCACACCGGGGAGCTGTTTTTT. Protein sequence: CASRESSGTHTGELFF.

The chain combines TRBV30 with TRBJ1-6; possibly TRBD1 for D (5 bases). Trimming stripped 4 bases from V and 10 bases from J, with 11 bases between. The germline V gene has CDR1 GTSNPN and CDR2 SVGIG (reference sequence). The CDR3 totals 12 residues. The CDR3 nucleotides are TGTGCCTGGACCGGGGGGGGGTCACCCCTCCACTTT. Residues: CAWTGGGSPLHF.

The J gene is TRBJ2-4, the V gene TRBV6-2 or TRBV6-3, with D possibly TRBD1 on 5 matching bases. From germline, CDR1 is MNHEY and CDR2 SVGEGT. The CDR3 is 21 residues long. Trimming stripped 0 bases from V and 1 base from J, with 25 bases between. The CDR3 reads CASSYSRFLYRNPGAKNIQYF. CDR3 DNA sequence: TGTGCCAGCAGTTACTCCCGCTTTTTGTACCGAAACCCAGGGGCCAAAAACATTCAGTACTTC.

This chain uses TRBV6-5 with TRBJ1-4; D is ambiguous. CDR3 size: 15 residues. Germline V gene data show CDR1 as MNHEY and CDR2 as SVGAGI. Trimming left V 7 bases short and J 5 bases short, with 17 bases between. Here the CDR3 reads CASMGSNIWNEKLFF. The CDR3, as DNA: TGTGCCAGCATGGGGTCCAACATTTGGAATGAAAAACTGTTTTTT.

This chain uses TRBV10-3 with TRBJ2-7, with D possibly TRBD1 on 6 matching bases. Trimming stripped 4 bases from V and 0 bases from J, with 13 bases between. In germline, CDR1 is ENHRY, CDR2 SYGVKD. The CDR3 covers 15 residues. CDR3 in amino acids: CAISGTGQSSYEQYF. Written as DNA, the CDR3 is TGTGCCATCAGTGGTACAGGACAGAGCTCCTACGAGCAGTACTTC.

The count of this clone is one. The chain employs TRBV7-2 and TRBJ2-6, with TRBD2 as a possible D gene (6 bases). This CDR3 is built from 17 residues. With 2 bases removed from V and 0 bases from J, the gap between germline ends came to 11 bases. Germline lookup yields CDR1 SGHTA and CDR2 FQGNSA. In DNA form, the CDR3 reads TGTGCCAGCAGCTTAAAAATGGGAGGCTCTGGGGCCAACGTCCTGACTTTC. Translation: CASSLKMGGSGANVLTF.

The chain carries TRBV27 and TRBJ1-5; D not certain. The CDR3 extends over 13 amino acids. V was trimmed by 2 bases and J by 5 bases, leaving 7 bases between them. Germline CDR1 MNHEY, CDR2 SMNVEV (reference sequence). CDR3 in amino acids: CASSLRQHQPQHF. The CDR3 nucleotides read TGTGCCAGCAGTTTAAGGCAGCATCAGCCCCAGCATTTT.

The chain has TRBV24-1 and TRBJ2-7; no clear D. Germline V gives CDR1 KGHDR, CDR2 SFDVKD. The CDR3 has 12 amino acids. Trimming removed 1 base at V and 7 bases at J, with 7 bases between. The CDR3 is CATSDLYPEQYV. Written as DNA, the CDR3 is TGTGCCACCAGTGATTTATACCCGGAGCAGTACGTC.